This T cell receptor (beta chain) was obtained from a study of post-analysis software for immune sequencing data. Only a few counts were recorded for this clonotype. Its antigen is not known. Included in the TCR beta cDNA libraries were unique molecular identifiers. MiXCR, applied by TCRdb to the PCR reads, yields one record per CDR3 protein. This repertoire shows around 770,000 distinct CDR3 sequences, approximately 44% found once; its top ten account for roughly 4.4%. Broader study findings: By F measure, strong co-clustering occurred among samples prepared in the same batch. Compared with controls, patients had more of about five TRBV segments, including TRBV5-6, TRBV5-1 and TRBV20-1.

V lost 5 bases to trimming and J lost 1 base, with 11 bases between them. The CDR3 is 14 residues long. The J gene is TRBJ2-5, the V gene TRBV12-3 or TRBV12-4, with D perhaps TRBD2 (6 bases). The sequence was obtained from a girl between 10 and 17 years old with multiple sclerosis. The specimen was blood. The CDR3 sequence: CASSPLALQETQYF. The CDR3 nucleotides are TGTGCCAGCAGTCCCCTAGCGCTCCAAGAGACCCAGTACTTC.